The sequence of this T cell receptor beta chain was determined in a study of T cells in localized non-small cell lung cancer (TCRdb year 2020). About the full investigation: T cell repertoires of about 240 early-stage NSCLC patients were analyzed, with tumors being compared against uninvolved tumor-adjacent lungs. The cohort comprised some 240 treatment-naïve NSCLC patients with resected, localized lung tumors. Of the NSCLC patients, approximately 130 were male and around 99 were female, and the mean age was approximately 64 years.

At diagnosis, peripheral blood, uninvolved tumor-adjacent lung and tumor were collected and were preserved as a mix of fresh-frozen and FFPE material. For TCR repertoire profiling, blood samples were analyzed as peripheral blood mononuclear cells. TCR beta CDR3 regions were sequenced from DNA using the immunoSEQ Assay. Processing in the source paper ran as follows. To compute T cell density, TCR beta template counts were normalized to usable DNA, which was estimated by amplifying housekeeping genes. Using the preseqR package, richness was estimated by extrapolating to 120,000 templates for tissue samples and 400,000 templates for PBMC samples. Clonality was defined by subtracting Pielou's evenness from one. Tissue-enriched TCRs were identified through differential abundance testing performed on productive amino-acid clonotypes, with a minimum total count of 5 and an alpha of 0.1. The Jaccard Index and the Morisita Overlap Index were used to quantify repertoire overlap between compartments. GLIPH clustered TCR beta CDR3s with public tetramer-defined viral CDR3s; viral motifs required at least three viral sequences plus V-gene enrichment. TCRdb took this table from immuneACCESS and kept in-frame rearrangements with V and J called. Such tables lack part of the clones; where checked against another copy, unresolved V genes explain under half of the gap, and the rest is unexplained. That table is the source of V, J and clone size, and D and trimming were worked out from the DNA. The sample records about 35,000 clones, approximately 90% of which are singletons. The leading ten clones occupy approximately 12% of the sample.

CDR1 SGHTA and CDR2 FQGNSA were looked up in the germline V gene. Spanning cysteine to phenylalanine, the CDR3 consists of 15 amino acids. Only the CDR3 part of the read is kept: 45 bases, read in frame from the first base. V has 6 bases trimmed and J has 4 bases trimmed; junction bases matching no gene number 8. In regard to this clone: Its antigen specificity is not known. Base qualities were left out, and no much larger clone turns up one base away.

Paper-wide results and their limitations: Uninvolved tumor-adjacent lung showed the highest T cell clonality, higher than tumor, which suggests more focused antigenic responses in the uninvolved tumor-adjacent lung. Because multi-region tumor sequencing was not performed, intratumor heterogeneity could not be ruled out. Because the study design was exploratory, TCR variables were selected using unadjusted p-values without false-discovery rate correction. Longer overall survival was associated with higher T cell density in blood, whereas shorter survival was associated with higher clonality in adjacent lung. A median of about 61 of the top 100 tumor clones turned up in the paired uninvolved adjacent lung, and 28 of those clones also ranked among the top 100 of that same adjacent lung.

This specimen was peripheral blood mononuclear cells, taken before any cancer treatment. The receptor comes from an older female donor with stage II lung adenocarcinoma. This chain is built from TRBV7-2 and TRBJ1-1; 10 central nucleotides agree with TRBD1. The CDR3 reads CASRLRTGGTTEAFF. The DNA reads TGTGCCAGCAGACTTAGGACAGGGGGGACCACTGAAGCTTTCTTT. Supplemented by the reference TRBV7-2 and TRBJ1-1 proteins around the CDR3, the complete variable domain is GAGVSQSPSNKVTEKGKDVELRCDPISGHTALYWYRQSLGQGLEFLIYFQGNSAPDKSGLPSDRFSAERTGGSVSTLTIQRTQQEDSAVYLCASRLRTGGTTEAFFGQGTRLTVV.